This T cell receptor beta chain originates from a study of early T cells in non-severe SARS-CoV-2 infection. The library protocol tagged individual cDNA molecules with unique molecular identifiers. MiXCR was run by TCRdb on the 5' RACE reads, yielding one entry per CDR3 protein. The repertoire holds 66,000 or so distinct CDR3 sequences, with around 14% as singletons. General observations from the study: Lookups in VDJdb leaned toward anti-spike CD8 responses and missed private and CD4 specificities.

With 4 bases clipped from V and 9 bases from J, the junction kept 3 bases outside the gene matches. The germline gives CDR1 SGHDT, CDR2 YYEEEE. The CDR3 is 12 residues long. Points on this clonotype: Its antigen is undetermined.

This receptor was taken from an adult who was a healthcare worker with PCR-confirmed SARS-CoV-2 infection or an uninfected control (not recorded which). V usage is TRBV5-6 and J usage is TRBJ2-4; 8 positions match TRBD1. The sequenced material came from whole blood. The CDR3 DNA is TGTGCCAGCAGCACAGACAGGGGCATTCAGTACTTC. It encodes CASSTDRGIQYF.